This T cell receptor (beta chain) is from a study of radiotherapy plus CTLA-4 blockade in lung cancer. Notes on the study in general: Together with interferon-beta, which increased in serum after radiation, early dynamic changes in blood T cell clones were reportedly the best predictors of response. Radiotherapy plus ipilimumab was followed by expansion in blood of tumor-derived TCR clones.

TCRdb's table, derived via immunoSEQ multiplex PCR, lists solely in-frame clones and lacks some. The sample holds roughly 110,000 clones, about 85% seen once. After removal of 6 bases from V and 2 bases from J, the junction contained 5 bases not matched to a gene. Germline V gene data show CDR1 as SNHLY and CDR2 as FYNNEI. The CDR3 sequence is 14 residues long. On this clone itself: The antigen remains undetermined.

The chain joins TRBV2 to TRBJ2-3; the match to TRBD1 covers 7 bases. This receptor was taken from a human donor with non-small cell lung cancer that progressed on radiotherapy plus ipilimumab. Some clones in this sample may be carry-over from other donors' samples. The specimen was peripheral blood, collected from a patient treated with radiotherapy plus ipilimumab. The chain's CDR3 is CASRRDRYTDTQYF. In DNA, the CDR3 is TGTGCCAGCAGGAGGGACAGATACACAGATACGCAGTATTTT.